The present entry profiles one T cell receptor beta chain with its context. The data belong to a study of technical replicates of blood from several donors. Method: immunoSEQ multiplex PCR; TCRdb's copy keeps in-frame clones and lacks some. The sample shows tens of thousands of clones, 90% to 95% of them seen only once. V shed 3 bases and J shed 1 base, with 6 bases lying between them. The CDR3 length is 13 residues. Per the germline V gene, CDR1 is SGHTA and CDR2 is FQGNSA. Specimen: T cells isolated from PBMCs. The sequence came from a human donor in good health. The chain recombines TRBV7-2 with TRBJ2-5; no clear D gene. In DNA form, the CDR3 reads TGTGCCAGCAGCTTTGTAGCCCAAGAGACCCAGTACTTC. It yields the protein CASSFVAQETQYF.